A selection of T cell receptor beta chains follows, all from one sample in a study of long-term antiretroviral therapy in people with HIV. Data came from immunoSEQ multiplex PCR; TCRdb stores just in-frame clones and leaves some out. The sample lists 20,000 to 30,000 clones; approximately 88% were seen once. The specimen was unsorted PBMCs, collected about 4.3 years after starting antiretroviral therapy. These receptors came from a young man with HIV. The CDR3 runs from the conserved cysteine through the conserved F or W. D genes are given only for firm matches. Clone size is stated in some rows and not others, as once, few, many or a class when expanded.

TGTGCCAGCAGTAGACTAGCGGGGGCCTACGAGCAGTACTTC	CASSRLAGAYEQYF	once	14	TRBD2	TRBV6-4	TRBJ2-7
TGTGCCAGCAGTTACTCGCCAGGGCGCGACGAGCAGTACTTC	CASSYSPGRDEQYF	.	14	.	TRBV6-5	TRBJ2-7
TGCGCCAGCAGCGCAGGATTTAGCTATGGCTACACCTTC	CASSAGFSYGYTF	.	13	.	TRBV5-1	TRBJ1-2
TGTGCCAGCAGCGATGCCGGGACACCCCAAGAGACCCAGTACTTC	CASSDAGTPQETQYF	.	15	.	TRBV9	TRBJ2-5
TGTGCCAGCAGCTCAATAGATACGCAGTATTTT	CASSSIDTQYF	.	11	.	TRBV7-2	TRBJ2-3
TGTGCCAGCAGTGAAGTGGGACTCACAGATACGCAGTATTTT	CASSEVGLTDTQYF	.	14	.	TRBV2	TRBJ2-3
TGCGCCAGCAGCTTACGACAGGGGACCCCCTACGAGCAGTACTTC	CASSLRQGTPYEQYF	.	15	TRBD1	TRBV4-1	TRBJ2-7
TGTGCCAGCAGCTTGGCCTCTAGCGGGGTCAAGCAGTTCTTC	CASSLASSGVKQFF	.	14	TRBD2	TRBV5-6	TRBJ2-1
TGTGCCAGCAGCTTAGCAAGCACAGATACGCAGTATTTT	CASSLASTDTQYF	.	13	.	TRBV13	TRBJ2-3
TGTGCCAGCAGCCAAGGATGGGGGGATGGCTACACCTTC	CASSQGWGDGYTF	.	13	.	TRBV14	TRBJ1-2
TGTGCCAGTAGTATAGGAAGAATCCTGTTTTTT	CASSIGRILFF	once	11	.	TRBV19	TRBJ1-4
TGTGCCAGTAGTGCTGGACAGGGTGTATATGCTCCCCAGCATTTT	CASSAGQGVYAPQHF	.	15	TRBD1	TRBV19	TRBJ1-5
TGTGCCAGCAGCTTTGGGCGTACAGATAGCAATCAGCCCCAGCATTTT	CASSFGRTDSNQPQHF	few	16	.	TRBV7-2	TRBJ1-5
TGTGCCAGCAGTGGACGACAGGGGCGCTCCTACAATGAGCAGTTCTTC	CASSGRQGRSYNEQFF	.	16	TRBD1	TRBV6-1	TRBJ2-1
TGTGCCAGCAGCTCCCCCTATGGAAGGGACACTGAAGCTTTCTTT	CASSSPYGRDTEAFF	.	15	.	TRBV5-6	TRBJ1-1
TGTGCCAGTAGTTTAGGGGTAGGCTACGAGCAGTACTTC	CASSLGVGYEQYF	.	13	.	TRBV19	TRBJ2-7
TGTGCCAGCAGCTTTCGGGCTGCACAAGAGACCCAGTACTTC	CASSFRAAQETQYF	.	14	.	TRBV7-9	TRBJ2-5
TGTGCCAGCAGCTCCGGGACAGGTTCACCCCTCCACTTT	CASSSGTGSPLHF	few	13	TRBD1	TRBV7-9	TRBJ1-6
TGTGCCAGCAGGAAATTTACCGGGACAGGGGACAATGAGCAGTTCTTC	CASRKFTGTGDNEQFF	.	16	TRBD1	TRBV4-2	TRBJ2-1
TGCGCCAGCAGCGCCAACCCAGGAGGTTCAGGCAATGAGCAGTTCTTC	CASSANPGGSGNEQFF	.	16	.	TRBV5-1	TRBJ2-1
TGTGCCAGCAGCTTCCCTGGACTCGCCAAAAACATTCAGTACTTC	CASSFPGLAKNIQYF	few	15	.	TRBV11-2	TRBJ2-4
TGTGCCAGCGGGACAGGAGGGGCCGGGGAGCTGTTTTTT	CASGTGGAGELFF	few	13	TRBD1	TRBV6-5	TRBJ2-2
TGCGCCAGCAGCCGCTCCGGGACAGGGGGATACGAGACCCAGTACTTC	CASSRSGTGGYETQYF	.	16	TRBD1	TRBV5-1	TRBJ2-5
TGCGCCAGCAGCCAAGTGCAGGGGGCTTCCTACGAGCAGTACTTC	CASSQVQGASYEQYF	.	15	TRBD1	TRBV4-3	TRBJ2-7
TGTGCCAGCAGTTACTCCGGGAGCTCCTACGAGCAGTACTTC	CASSYSGSSYEQYF	.	14	.	TRBV6-5	TRBJ2-7
TGTGCCAGCAGCTTTCGTCAGACCAACTATGGCTACACCTTC	CASSFRQTNYGYTF	.	14	.	TRBV7-2	TRBJ1-2
TGTGCCAGCAGCTTAGTAGGGTCCTATGGCTACACCTTC	CASSLVGSYGYTF	.	13	.	TRBV7-2	TRBJ1-2
TGTGCCAGCAGTCCCGGGACAGGCAATCAGCCCCAGCATTTT	CASSPGTGNQPQHF	.	14	TRBD1	TRBV6-5	TRBJ1-5
TGTGCCAGCAGTTACTCCGGACAGAAGCCCAACTATGGCTACACCTTC	CASSYSGQKPNYGYTF	.	16	.	TRBV6-5	TRBJ1-2
TGTGCCAGCAGCCAAACATACCCAGGGGGCGCGGGGTCCGGGGAGCTGTTTTTT	CASSQTYPGGAGSGELFF	.	18	TRBD1	TRBV14	TRBJ2-2
TGCGCCAGTCTAGGACAGGGAACCTACGAGCAGTACTTC	CASLGQGTYEQYF	.	13	TRBD1	TRBV5-1	TRBJ2-7
TGTGCCAGCAGTTACGCTACCGGGACAGCTAATGAAAAACTGTTTTTT	CASSYATGTANEKLFF	.	16	TRBD1	TRBV6-6	TRBJ1-4
TGTGCCAGCAGCACCAAGCCTATCTATGGCTACACCTTC	CASSTKPIYGYTF	few	13	.	TRBV11-3	TRBJ1-2
TGTGCCAGCAGCCCTCGGAGGGCGGACTATGGCTACACCTTC	CASSPRRADYGYTF	few	14	.	TRBV9	TRBJ1-2
TGTGCCAGCAGTTACTCAGAGGACAGGGCTAGCGAGCAGTACTTC	CASSYSEDRASEQYF	.	15	TRBD1	TRBV6-6	TRBJ2-7
TGTGCCTGGAGTGTACCCAGGGGAGGACTAGCGGAGCAGTTCTTC	CAWSVPRGGLAEQFF	.	15	TRBD2	TRBV30	TRBJ2-1
TGTGCCAGCAGTTTAGCTAGCTCCTACGAGCAGTACTTC	CASSLASSYEQYF	.	13	.	TRBV28	TRBJ2-7
TGTGCCAGCTCACCTAATCAGGGGACCGGGGAGACCCAGTACTTC	CASSPNQGTGETQYF	.	15	.	TRBV18	TRBJ2-5
TGTGCCAGTAGTCCCTCAGCGGGCCGGGTCTGGTACTTC	CASSPSAGRVWYF	.	13	.	TRBV19	TRBJ2-5
TGTGCCAGCAGCTTGTATGCTAGCGAGACCCAGTACTTC	CASSLYASETQYF	.	13	.	TRBV5-4	TRBJ2-5
TGTGCCAGCAGAAACACAGGGTCTGGCTATGGCTACACCTTC	CASRNTGSGYGYTF	.	14	.	TRBV9	TRBJ1-2
TGTGCCAGCAGTGTTAGCGTCGACACCGGGGAGCTGTTTTTT	CASSVSVDTGELFF	few	14	.	TRBV6-4	TRBJ2-2
TGTGCCAGCAGCTTTTTCGTCGGGGGGGACTACGAGCAGTACTTC	CASSFFVGGDYEQYF	.	15	TRBD2	TRBV7-2	TRBJ2-7
TGTGCCTGGACAAAAATGGGGCTAGCGGGCCACTACGAGCAGTACTTC	CAWTKMGLAGHYEQYF	.	16	TRBD2	TRBV30	TRBJ2-7
TGTGCCAGCAGCTTGGAGAGGGGGGGCTACGAGCAGTACTTC	CASSLERGGYEQYF	.	14	.	TRBV5-6	TRBJ2-7
TGCGCCAGCAGTTACTCCGGGACAGGGGGTCAAGAGACCCAGTACTTC	CASSYSGTGGQETQYF	once	16	TRBD1	TRBV5-1	TRBJ2-5